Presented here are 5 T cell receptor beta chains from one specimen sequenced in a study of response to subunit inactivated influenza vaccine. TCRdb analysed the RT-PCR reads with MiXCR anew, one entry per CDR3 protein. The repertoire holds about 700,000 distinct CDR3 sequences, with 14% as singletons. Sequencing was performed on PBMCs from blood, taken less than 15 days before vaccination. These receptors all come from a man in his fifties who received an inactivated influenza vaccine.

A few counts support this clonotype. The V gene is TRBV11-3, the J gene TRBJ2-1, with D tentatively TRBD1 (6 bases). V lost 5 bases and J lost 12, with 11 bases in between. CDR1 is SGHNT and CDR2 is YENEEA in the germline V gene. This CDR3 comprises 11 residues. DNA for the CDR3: TGTGCCAGCAGCACCGGACAGAGGCAGTTCTTC. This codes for CASSTGQRQFF. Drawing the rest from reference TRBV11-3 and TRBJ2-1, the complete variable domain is EAGVVQSPRYKIIEKKQPVAFWCNPISGHNTLYWYLQNLGQGPELLIRYENEEAVDDSQLPKDRFSAERLKGVDSTLKIQPAELGDSAVYLCASSTGQRQFFGPGTRLTVL.

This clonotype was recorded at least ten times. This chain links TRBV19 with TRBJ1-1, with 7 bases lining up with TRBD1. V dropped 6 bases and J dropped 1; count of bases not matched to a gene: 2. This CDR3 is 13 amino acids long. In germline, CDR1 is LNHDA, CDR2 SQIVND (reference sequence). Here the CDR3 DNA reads TGTGCCAGTAGCGGGACAGCGAACACTGAAGCTTTCTTT. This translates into CASSGTANTEAFF.

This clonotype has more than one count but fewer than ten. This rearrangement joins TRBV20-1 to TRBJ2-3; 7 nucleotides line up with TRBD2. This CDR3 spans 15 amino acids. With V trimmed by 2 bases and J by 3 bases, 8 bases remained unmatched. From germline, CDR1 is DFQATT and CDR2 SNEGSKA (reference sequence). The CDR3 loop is CSARSPGTKTDTQYF. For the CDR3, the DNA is TGCAGTGCTAGATCACCCGGGACTAAGACAGATACGCAGTATTTT.

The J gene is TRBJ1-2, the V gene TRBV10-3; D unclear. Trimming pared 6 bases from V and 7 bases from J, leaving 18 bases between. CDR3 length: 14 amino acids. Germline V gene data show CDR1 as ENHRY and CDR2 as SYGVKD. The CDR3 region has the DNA TGTGCCATCAGGGACCCGACACCCTCGGCTGGCTACACCTTC. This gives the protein CAIRDPTPSAGYTF.

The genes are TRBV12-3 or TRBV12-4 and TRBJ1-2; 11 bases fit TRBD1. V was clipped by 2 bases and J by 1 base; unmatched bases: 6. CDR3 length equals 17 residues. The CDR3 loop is CASSLRVGTGGNYGYTF. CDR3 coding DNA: TGTGCCAGCAGTTTACGGGTCGGGACAGGGGGTAACTATGGCTACACCTTC.